This TCR beta chain comes out of a study of vaccination and CD4 T cells after COVID-19. The CDR3 is made up of 15 amino acids. The germline gives CDR1 DFQATT, CDR2 SNEGSKA (reference sequence). Germline trimming cut 0 bases from V and 7 bases from J; bases unmatched to any gene: 6. This clonotype qualifies as medium-sized. The antigen is unknown. Cultured CD4+ T cells had their DNA profiled by the Oncomine TCR Beta short-read assay. TCRdb ran MiXCR on the PCR reads and lists one entry per CDR3 protein. The table has more than 10,000 distinct CDR3 sequences, around half seen once. This sample's treatment: roughly nine-day PBMC culture with coronavirus spike peptide pools or control peptides (ViraFEST assay).

The starting material was cultured CD4+ T cells from blood, obtained after SARS-CoV-2 vaccination. This TCR was sampled from a human donor with COVID-19. The chain joins TRBV20-1 to TRBJ1-5; 10 positions match TRBD1. CDR3 bases: TGCAGTGCTAGAGACACCGGGACAGGGGACCAGCCCCAGCATTTT. Translating gives CSARDTGTGDQPQHF.